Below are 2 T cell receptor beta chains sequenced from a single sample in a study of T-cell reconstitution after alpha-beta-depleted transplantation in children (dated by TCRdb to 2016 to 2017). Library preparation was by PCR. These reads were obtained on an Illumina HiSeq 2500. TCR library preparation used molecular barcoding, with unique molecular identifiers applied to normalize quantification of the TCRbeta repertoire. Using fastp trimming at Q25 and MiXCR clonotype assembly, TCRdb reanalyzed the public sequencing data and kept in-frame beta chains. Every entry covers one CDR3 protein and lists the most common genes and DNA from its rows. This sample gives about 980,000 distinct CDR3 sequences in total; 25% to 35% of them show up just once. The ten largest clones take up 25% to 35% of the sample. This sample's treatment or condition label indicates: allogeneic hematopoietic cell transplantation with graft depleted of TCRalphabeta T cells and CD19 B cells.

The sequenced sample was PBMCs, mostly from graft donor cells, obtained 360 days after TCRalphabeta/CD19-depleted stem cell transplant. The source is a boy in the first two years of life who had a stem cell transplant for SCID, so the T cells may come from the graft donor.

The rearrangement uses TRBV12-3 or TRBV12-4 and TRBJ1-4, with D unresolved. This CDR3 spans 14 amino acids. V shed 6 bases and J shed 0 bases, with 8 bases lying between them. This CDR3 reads CASSLWATNEKLFF. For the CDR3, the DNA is TGTGCCAGCAGCCTGTGGGCAACTAATGAAAAACTGTTTTTT.

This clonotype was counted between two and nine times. The CDR3 region is CASSLDRGDTDTQYF. For the CDR3, the DNA is TGTGCCAGCAGCTTAGACAGGGGAGACACAGATACGCAGTATTTT. The genes are TRBV13 and TRBJ2-3; 7 nucleotides match TRBD1. The CDR3 totals 15 residues. J gave up 2 bases and V 1 base, and 3 bases lay outside the gene matches. The V gene's germline CDR1 is PRHDT and CDR2 FYEKMQ (reference sequence).